This is a list of T cell receptor beta chains from one sample in a study of immune evolution from preneoplasia to lung adenocarcinoma. Using immunoSEQ multiplex PCR, the repertoire was profiled, and TCRdb retains in-frame clones only, with some absent. The profile covers fewer than 8,500 clones, with approximately 80% appearing a single time and roughly a tenth taken by the ten largest. Sequencing input: FFPE minimally invasive lung adenocarcinoma tissue. These receptors were collected from an older donor with lung adenocarcinoma. Each CDR3 is given with its conserved first and last residue. A D gene is named only where the DNA matches it firmly. The listing skips clone size in some rows; elsewhere it reads once, few, many or a size class.

.	few	TRBV28	TRBJ1-5	CASSSRVHNQPQHF	TGTGCCAGCAGTTCTCGGGTACACAATCAGCCCCAGCATTTT
TRBD2	.	TRBV5-1	TRBJ2-3	CASSLDLAGGTDTQYF	TGCGCCAGCAGCTTGGATCTAGCGGGAGGCACAGATACGCAGTATTTT
.	.	TRBV20-1	TRBJ2-1	CSATYRGEQFF	TGCAGTGCTACTTACCGGGGGGAGCAGTTCTTC
TRBD2	.	TRBV7-2	TRBJ2-2	CASSLGLAGGSGELFF	TGTGCCAGCAGCTTAGGCCTAGCGGGAGGGTCCGGGGAGCTGTTTTTT
TRBD2	.	TRBV7-3	TRBJ2-5	CASSYSGSLGETQYF	TGTGCCAGCAGTTATAGCGGGAGTTTAGGAGAGACCCAGTACTTC
TRBD2	.	TRBV2	TRBJ2-5	CASSGPGGGETQYF	TGTGCCAGCAGCGGACCCGGGGGAGGGGAGACCCAGTACTTC
.	.	TRBV19	TRBJ2-3	CASNLGLGPTDTQYF	TGTGCCAGTAACCTGGGGCTAGGCCCCACAGATACGCAGTATTTT
.	few	TRBV6-1	TRBJ1-5	CASSEAENQPQHF	TGTGCCAGCAGTGAAGCGGAAAATCAGCCCCAGCATTTT
.	.	TRBV5-6	TRBJ1-6	CASSLEGVNNSPLHF	TGTGCCAGCAGCTTGGAAGGAGTAAATAATTCACCCCTCCACTTT
.	few	TRBV5-5	TRBJ2-2	CASSLWVPVRELFF	TGTGCCAGCAGCTTGTGGGTTCCCGTCCGGGAGCTGTTTTTT
.	.	TRBV7-9	TRBJ2-1	CASSLGRAGAYNEQFF	TGTGCCAGCAGCTTAGGGCGGGCAGGGGCCTACAATGAGCAGTTCTTC
.	.	TRBV6-1	TRBJ2-2	CASGREQTGELFF	TGTGCCAGCGGAAGGGAGCAGACCGGGGAGCTGTTTTTT
.	.	TRBV6-6	TRBJ1-2	CASSTTGLDGYTF	TGTGCCAGCAGTACAACAGGGTTAGATGGCTACACCTTC
.	.	TRBV27	TRBJ1-2	CASSSLKGHGYTF	TGTGCCAGCAGTTCATTAAAGGGTCATGGCTACACCTTC
.	.	TRBV28	TRBJ2-1	CASSLRVWSGQSSYNEQFF	TGTGCCAGCAGTTTAAGGGTCTGGTCGGGTCAGAGCTCCTACAATGAGCAGTTCTTC
TRBD1	.	TRBV5-1	TRBJ2-3	CASSRGPTDTQYF	TGCGCCAGCAGCAGGGGGCCGACAGATACGCAGTATTTT
.	.	TRBV11-2	TRBJ1-5	CASSSGRGASNQPQHF	TGTGCCAGCAGCTCCGGACGGGGGGCATCGAATCAGCCCCAGCATTTT
.	.	TRBV6-5	TRBJ2-5	CASSFADMEETQYF	TGTGCCAGCAGTTTCGCGGACATGGAGGAGACCCAGTACTTC
.	.	TRBV18	TRBJ1-1	CASSPLPVEGRTEAFF	TGTGCCAGCTCACCCCTACCGGTTGAGGGGCGAACTGAAGCTTTCTTT
.	.	TRBV28	TRBJ1-1	CASSLYRVNTEAFF	TGTGCCAGCAGTTTATATCGCGTGAACACTGAAGCTTTCTTT
.	.	TRBV20-1	TRBJ2-7	CSAAVSYEQYF	TGCAGTGCTGCCGTCTCCTACGAGCAGTACTTC
.	few	TRBV27	TRBJ2-2	CASSLNTGELFF	TGTGCCAGCAGTCTAAACACCGGGGAGCTGTTTTTT
TRBD2	.	TRBV9	TRBJ2-1	CASSVGVGGSNEQFF	TGTGCCAGCAGCGTAGGCGTGGGAGGGTCCAATGAGCAGTTCTTC
TRBD1	.	TRBV6-1	TRBJ2-7	CASSNQQGTSYEQYF	TGTGCCAGCTCCAACCAACAGGGGACCTCCTACGAGCAGTACTTC
TRBD1	.	TRBV2	TRBJ1-2	CASNGDRAYGYTF	TGTGCCAGCAACGGGGACAGAGCCTATGGCTACACCTTC
.	.	TRBV6-5	TRBJ1-6	CASSYKGTNSPLHF	TGTGCCAGCAGTTATAAGGGGACGAATTCACCCCTCCACTTT
.	.	TRBV15	TRBJ2-1	CATSRGGQESEQFF	TGTGCCACCAGCAGGGGGGGGCAGGAAAGTGAGCAGTTCTTC
TRBD1	.	TRBV18	TRBJ2-3	CASSPEGQGRDTQYF	TGTGCCAGCTCACCGGAGGGACAGGGGAGAGATACGCAGTATTTT
.	large	TRBV7-9	TRBJ1-2	CASSLEPPGWAGYTF	TGTGCCAGCAGCCTAGAGCCCCCCGGTTGGGCGGGCTACACCTTC
.	.	TRBV27	TRBJ2-7	CASSFEGSTYEQYF	TGTGCCAGCAGTTTTGAGGGGTCAACCTACGAGCAGTACTTC
.	once	TRBV5-6	TRBJ1-2	CASSAPGAANYGYTF	TGTGCCAGCAGCGCCCCCGGGGCAGCGAACTATGGCTACACCTTC
TRBD1	.	TRBV11-2	TRBJ2-7	CASSLTDRAAYEQYF	TGTGCCAGCAGCTTAACGGACAGGGCAGCCTACGAGCAGTACTTC
TRBD2	.	TRBV7-9	TRBJ2-3	CASSLVASGVTDTQYF	TGTGCCAGCAGCTTAGTCGCTAGCGGTGTCACAGATACGCAGTATTTT
.	.	TRBV7-9	TRBJ1-1	CASSPGTAAGVAFF	TGTGCCAGCAGCCCGGGGACGGCCGCTGGGGTAGCTTTCTTT
TRBD1	.	TRBV28	TRBJ1-1	CASRPGTVNTEAFF	TGTGCCAGCAGACCCGGGACAGTGAACACTGAAGCTTTCTTT